This entry lists 17 T cell receptor beta chains sequenced from one sample in a study of blood T cell repertoires in COVID-19. Sequencing used immunoSEQ multiplex PCR; TCRdb keeps in-frame clones, though not all of them. The sample has around 140,000 clones; more than 70% are singletons. Sequencing used peripheral blood. The receptor set was obtained from a human donor in a cohort sampled during active COVID-19.

V gene TRBV5-6 combines with J gene TRBJ2-7; a weak D match, TRBD1 (6 bases). This CDR3 is 15 amino acids long. Germline V gene lookup returns CDR1 SGHDT and CDR2 YYEEEE. Between the trimmed V and J ends, which lost 3 bases and 7 bases, there was a span of 20 bases. The DNA for the CDR3 is TGTGCCAGCAGCTCGAATGAGGGGGTTCAAGGGGAGCAGTACTTC. It is translated as CASSSNEGVQGEQYF.

The chain employs TRBV6-6 and TRBJ2-5; 9 bases are shared with TRBD1. Germline V CDR1 and CDR2: MNHNY, SVGAGI (reference sequence). V lost 3 bases, J lost 5 bases, and 7 bases stayed unmatched. The CDR3 covers 15 residues. The DNA for the CDR3 is TGTGCCAGCAGTTATCCGGACAGGGGCGTGGAGACCCAGTACTTC. This gives the protein CASSYPDRGVETQYF.

The chain links TRBV3-1 (or the pseudogene TRBV3-2) to TRBJ2-4; 8 bases align to TRBD2. The V and J ends lost 3 bases and 7 bases, in that order; junction bases with no gene match: 8. Germline loops: CDR1 LGHDT, CDR2 YNNKEL (reference sequence). The CDR3 length is 15 residues. The CDR3 sequence: CASSHQSGGVNIQYF. The CDR3 nucleotides are TGTGCCAGCAGCCACCAGTCCGGGGGGGTGAACATTCAGTACTTC.

V gene TRBV4-2 combines with J gene TRBJ1-1, with 12 bases fitting TRBD1. V gave up 2 bases and J gave up 0 bases; unmatched junction bases: 7. This CDR3 contains 18 residues. The germline V gene encodes CDR1 LGHNA and CDR2 YNFKEQ. CDR3 DNA: TGTGCCAGCAGCCAATACGGGGGACAGGGGGCGATGAACACTGAAGCTTTCTTT. This encodes CASSQYGGQGAMNTEAFF.

The chain joins TRBV18 to TRBJ2-2; D is perhaps TRBD1 (5 bases). Germline CDR1 reads KGHSH; CDR2 reads LQKENI. The CDR3 runs to 16 residues. The V gene lost 0 bases and the J gene lost 4 bases, with 12 bases spanning the gap. The DNA for the CDR3 is TGTGCCAGCTCACCACCTGTCCAGGGCTTCACCGGGGAGCTGTTTTTT. Translated: CASSPPVQGFTGELFF.

The chain uses TRBV9 and TRBJ1-1; 9 nucleotides align to TRBD1. CDR1 and CDR2 from the germline V gene are SGDLS and YYNGEE. The V gene end was trimmed by 7 bases and the J gene end by 8 bases; junction bases not matched to a gene: 9. There are 13 residues in the CDR3. The CDR3 DNA sequence: TGTGCCAGCCGAAGCGGACAGGGGCTGGAAGCTTTCTTT. Amino acid sequence: CASRSGQGLEAFF.

The chain combines TRBV5-1 with TRBJ2-1, with 15 bases fitting TRBD2. The CDR3 contains 18 residues. Germline values: CDR1 SGHRS, CDR2 YFSETQ. Trimming cost V 5 bases and J 2 bases; bases outside gene matches: 8. As DNA, the CDR3 is TGCGCCAGCAGAGGCGGACTAGCGGGGGGGACCACCTACAATGAGCAGTTCTTC. Its protein product is CASRGGLAGGTTYNEQFF.

This clone was seen many times. V is TRBV4-1 and J is TRBJ2-1; TRBD2 is a possible D gene (6 bases). V was clipped by 1 base and J by 0 bases, with 13 bases between them. The CDR3 contains 17 residues. Germline CDR1 is MGHRA and CDR2 is YSYEKL. The CDR3 protein is CASSQVGAGSSYNEQFF. The CDR3 DNA reads TGCGCCAGCAGCCAAGTTGGGGCGGGGAGCTCCTACAATGAGCAGTTCTTC.

This clone was detected a few times. The rearrangement joins TRBV7-9 to TRBJ2-7; D gene ambiguous. With 1 base removed from V and 5 bases from J, the gap between germline ends came to 6 bases. The CDR3 consists of 12 residues. Germline lookup yields CDR1 SEHNR and CDR2 FQNEAQ (reference sequence). The CDR3 DNA reads as TGTGCCAGCAGCTTAGGCCCTAACGAGCAGTACTTC. Encoded protein: CASSLGPNEQYF.

This chain uses TRBV27 with TRBJ2-4; TRBD2 might be the D (5 bases). V lost 3 bases and J 8 bases, leaving 14 bases between the germline ends. Germline loops: CDR1 MNHEY, CDR2 SMNVEV (reference sequence). The CDR3 contains 14 residues. The CDR3, as DNA: TGTGCCAGCAGTTTTCGGGATGGAGGAGACATTCAGTACTTC. Amino acids: CASSFRDGGDIQYF.

The chain employs TRBV10-2 and TRBJ1-6, with D perhaps TRBD1 (6 bases). Between the trimmed V and J ends, which lost 5 bases and 7 bases, there was a span of 15 bases. CDR1 is WSHSY, CDR2 SAAADI, per germline. The CDR3 extends over 15 amino acids. For the CDR3, the DNA is TGCGCCAGCAGTTTGGGGGCGCAAAGCAATTCACCCCTCCACTTT. Protein sequence: CASSLGAQSNSPLHF.

This chain links TRBV12-5 with TRBJ2-2; 16 nucleotides align to TRBD2. Germline lookup yields CDR1 LGHNT and CDR2 FRNRAP. This CDR3 spans 22 amino acids. The trim removed 5 bases at V and 6 bases at J, leaving 21 bases unmatched. CDR3 sequence: CASGRVALVRTGTSGGAGELFF. In nucleotides, the CDR3 is TGTGCTAGTGGTCGTGTTGCTTTGGTCCGGACCGGGACTAGCGGGGGGGCCGGGGAGCTGTTTTTT.

The gene calls are TRBV5-4 and TRBJ2-5; 12 bases are shared with TRBD2. The CDR3 extends over 16 amino acids. The V segment lost 0 bases and the J segment 5 bases; nucleotides outside the gene matches: 5. From germline, CDR1 is SGHNT and CDR2 YYREEE (reference sequence). CDR3 coding DNA: TGTGCCAGCAGCTTGGCCCGGACTAGCGGGGTGGAGACCCAGTACTTC. Protein product: CASSLARTSGVETQYF.

The chain links TRBV7-9 to TRBJ1-1; D gene ambiguous. CDR3 length: 12 amino acids. Per the germline V gene, CDR1 is SEHNR and CDR2 is FQNEAQ (reference sequence). The V gene lost 2 bases and the J gene lost 5 bases, with 6 bases spanning the gap. As DNA, the CDR3 is TGTGCCAGCAGCTTATCGGGGACTGAAGCTTTCTTT. It translates to CASSLSGTEAFF.

Regarding this clone: Distinct nucleotide sequences in the sample also encode this CDR3. The chain links TRBV7-9 to TRBJ1-2; a possible D gene is TRBD1 (5 bases). The CDR3 runs 14 residues. V was clipped by 5 bases and J by 2 bases, with 12 bases between them. Germline values: CDR1 SEHNR, CDR2 FQNEAQ (reference sequence). The CDR3 DNA reads as TGTGCCAGCAGCCCCACAGGTGGGAACTATGGCTACACCTTC. Its translation is CASSPTGGNYGYTF.

The V and J genes are TRBV7-6 and TRBJ1-1, with D possibly matching TRBD1 (6 bases). Germline V gene sequence: CDR1 SGHVS, CDR2 FNYEAQ. CDR3 length equals 14 residues. V lost 1 base, J lost 2 bases, and 8 bases lay in between. CDR3 in amino acids: CASSLGQANTEAFF. The CDR3 DNA follows: TGTGCCAGCAGCTTAGGACAGGCTAACACTGAAGCTTTCTTT.

The chain employs TRBV5-6 and TRBJ2-7, with D possibly being TRBD1 (5 bases). The V gene's germline CDR1 is SGHDT and CDR2 YYEEEE. Trimming cost V 2 bases and J 6 bases, with 9 bases left between them. CDR3 length equals 12 residues. In DNA form, the CDR3 reads TGTGCCAGCAGCTTTACAGGTCGCGAGCAGTACTTC. Amino acids: CASSFTGREQYF.